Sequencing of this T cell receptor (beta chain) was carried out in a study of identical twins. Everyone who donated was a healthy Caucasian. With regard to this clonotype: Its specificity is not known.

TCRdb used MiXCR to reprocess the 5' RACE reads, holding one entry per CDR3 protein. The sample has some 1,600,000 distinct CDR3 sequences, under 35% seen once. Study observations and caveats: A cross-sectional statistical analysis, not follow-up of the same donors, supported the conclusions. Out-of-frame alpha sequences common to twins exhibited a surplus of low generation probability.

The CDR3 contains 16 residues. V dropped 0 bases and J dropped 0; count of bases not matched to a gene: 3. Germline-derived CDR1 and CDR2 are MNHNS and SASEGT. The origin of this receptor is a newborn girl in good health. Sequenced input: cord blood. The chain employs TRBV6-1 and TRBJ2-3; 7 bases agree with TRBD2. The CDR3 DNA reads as TGTGCCAGCAGTGAAGCGGGGGGGATTAGCACAGATACGCAGTATTTT. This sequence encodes CASSEAGGISTDTQYF.